A selection of T cell receptor beta chains follows, all from one sample in a study. TCRdb re-called the multiplex PCR reads with MiXCR, one entry per CDR3 protein. The repertoire consists of under 1,500 distinct CDR3 sequences, with around 25% occurring once and the leading ten covering approximately 6.8%. Sequencing was carried out using tumor-infiltrating Tregs sorted from the breast tumor. These receptor sequences come from a female donor with breast cancer. The CDR3 runs from the conserved cysteine through the conserved F or W. D genes are given only for firm matches. Clone size is stated in some rows and not others, as once, few, many or a class when expanded.

>TRBJ1-2|TRBV12-3/TRBV12-4|large|14|NA
CASSLGKGLYGYTF
TGTGCCAGCAGTTTAGGAAAGGGTCTCTATGGCTACACCTTC
>TRBJ1-2|TRBV12-5|medium-sized|14|NA
CASGLAPTAYGYTF
TGTGCTAGTGGTTTGGCTCCGACAGCCTATGGCTACACCTTC
>TRBJ1-2|TRBV12-3/TRBV12-4|large|15|NA
CASTLLPGLSYGYTF
TGTGCCAGCACTCTCCTCCCGGGACTAAGCTATGGCTACACCTTC
>TRBJ1-2|TRBV12-3/TRBV12-4|NA|13|NA
CASSPGGRDGYTF
TGTGCCAGCAGTCCCGGAGGCAGGGATGGCTACACCTTC
>TRBJ1-2|TRBV12-3/TRBV12-4|NA|12|NA
CATGTNTYGYTF
TGTGCCACCGGGACAAATACATATGGCTACACCTTC
>TRBJ1-2|TRBV12-3/TRBV12-4|NA|17|NA
CATLGQVTRTLNYGYTF
TGTGCCACCCTTGGGCAGGTTACCAGGACTCTTAACTATGGCTACACCTTC
>TRBJ1-2|TRBV12-3/TRBV12-4|large|12|NA
CASSLEGYGYTF
TGTGCCAGCAGTTTAGAAGGGTATGGCTACACCTTC
>TRBJ1-2|TRBV12-3/TRBV12-4|NA|13|TRBD1
CASRRQGSSGYTF
TGTGCCAGCAGACGACAGGGGAGTAGTGGCTACACCTTC
>TRBJ1-2|TRBV12-3/TRBV12-4|medium-sized|14|NA
CASSYREERYGYTF
TGTGCCAGCAGTTACAGGGAGGAGCGCTATGGCTACACCTTC
>TRBJ1-2|TRBV12-3/TRBV12-4|medium-sized|13|NA
CATAGSPLDGYTF
TGTGCCACCGCTGGAAGCCCTTTAGATGGCTACACCTTC
>TRBJ1-2|TRBV12-3/TRBV12-4|large|12|NA
CASSLSVYGYTF
TGTGCCAGCAGTTTGTCAGTTTATGGCTACACCTTC
>TRBJ1-2|TRBV12-3/TRBV12-4|large|12|NA
CASSLSDYGYTF
TGTGCCAGCAGTTTGTCGGACTATGGCTACACCTTC
>TRBJ1-2|TRBV12-3/TRBV12-4|large|14|NA
CASSLRTGRMSYTF
TGTGCCAGCAGTTTACGTACAGGGAGGATGAGCTACACCTTC
>TRBJ1-2|TRBV12-3/TRBV12-4|NA|12|NA
CASSFHIDGYTF
TGTGCCAGCAGTTTCCATATTGATGGCTACACCTTC
>TRBJ1-2|TRBV12-3/TRBV12-4|medium-sized|13|NA
CASSQTRNYGYTF
TGTGCCAGCAGTCAGACCAGGAACTATGGCTACACCTTC
>TRBJ1-2|TRBV12-3/TRBV12-4|large|15|NA
CASSLRTVGFGGYTF
TGTGCCAGCAGTTTACGGACAGTGGGATTTGGTGGCTACACCTTC
>TRBJ1-2|TRBV12-3/TRBV12-4|large|12|NA
CASSRDAYGYTF
TGTGCCAGCAGTAGGGATGCCTATGGCTACACCTTC
>TRBJ1-2|TRBV12-3/TRBV12-4|medium-sized|12|NA
CALRTEYYGYTF
TGTGCCCTGAGGACGGAATACTATGGCTACACCTTC
>TRBJ1-2|TRBV12-3/TRBV12-4|large|13|NA
CASSSAGQGGYTF
TGTGCCAGCAGTTCGGCAGGCCAAGGAGGCTACACCTTC
>TRBJ1-2|TRBV12-3/TRBV12-4|medium-sized|14|NA
CASTSPVQNYGYTF
TGTGCCAGCACCTCGCCAGTCCAAAACTATGGCTACACCTTC
>TRBJ1-2|TRBV12-3/TRBV12-4|large|14|TRBD1
CASSTGQGYFGYTF
TGTGCCAGCAGTACCGGACAGGGGTATTTTGGCTACACCTTC
>TRBJ1-2|TRBV12-3/TRBV12-4|NA|13|NA
CASSPNGIYGYTF
TGTGCCAGCAGTCCAAACGGTATTTATGGCTACACCTTC
>TRBJ1-2|TRBV12-3/TRBV12-4|NA|13|TRBD1
CASSRRDRVDYTF
TGTGCCAGCAGTCGTCGGGACAGGGTCGACTACACCTTC
>TRBJ1-2|TRBV12-3/TRBV12-4|NA|12|NA
CASTGPFGGYTF
TGTGCCAGCACCGGGCCCTTTGGAGGCTACACCTTC
>TRBJ1-2|TRBV12-3/TRBV12-4|once|12|NA
CASRTAVAGYTF
TGTGCCAGCAGGACCGCGGTAGCTGGCTACACCTTC
>TRBJ1-2|TRBV12-3/TRBV12-4|medium-sized|15|NA
CASSNNRVLMNGYTF
TGTGCCAGCAGTAACAACAGGGTTTTAATGAATGGCTACACCTTC
>TRBJ1-2|TRBV12-3/TRBV12-4|medium-sized|15|NA
CASSSLLRRNYGYTF
TGTGCCAGCAGTTCCCTCCTGCGACGGAACTATGGCTACACCTTC
>TRBJ1-2|TRBV12-3/TRBV12-4|medium-sized|12|NA
CASSLTRRGYTF
TGTGCCAGCAGTTTAACCCGTCGGGGCTACACCTTC
>TRBJ1-2|TRBV12-3/TRBV12-4|medium-sized|13|NA
CASSYRAIYGYTF
TGTGCCAGCAGTTACAGGGCTATCTATGGCTACACCTTC
>TRBJ1-2|TRBV12-3/TRBV12-4|large|14|NA
CATSRGTTNYGYTF
TGTGCCACCTCTCGAGGGACAACTAACTATGGCTACACCTTC
>TRBJ1-2|TRBV12-3/TRBV12-4|medium-sized|13|NA
CASRGGRNYGYTF
TGTGCCAGCAGAGGTGGGAGAAACTATGGCTACACCTTC
>TRBJ1-2|TRBV12-3/TRBV12-4|once|15|TRBD1
CASLPSGTANYGYTF
TGTGCCAGCCTACCATCCGGGACAGCTAACTATGGCTACACCTTC
>TRBJ1-2|TRBV12-3/TRBV12-4|large|11|NA
CASSRGGGYTF
TGTGCCAGCAGTAGGGGCGGTGGCTACACCTTC
>TRBJ1-2|TRBV12-3/TRBV12-4|medium-sized|14|NA
CASSATLDHYGYTF
TGTGCCAGCAGTGCTACCCTGGACCACTATGGCTACACCTTC
>TRBJ1-2|TRBV12-3/TRBV12-4|medium-sized|15|NA
CASSFLLGSLYGYTF
TGTGCCAGCAGTTTTCTACTCGGTAGTCTTTATGGCTACACCTTC
>TRBJ1-2|TRBV12-3/TRBV12-4|large|12|NA
CASSLLDYGYTF
TGTGCCAGCAGTTTACTGGACTATGGCTACACCTTC
>TRBJ1-2|TRBV12-3/TRBV12-4|large|12|NA
CASSGDGFGYTF
TGTGCCAGCAGTGGGGACGGGTTCGGCTACACCTTC
>TRBJ1-2|TRBV12-3/TRBV12-4|many|14|TRBD1
CASSRTGRNYGYTF
TGTGCCAGCAGTAGGACAGGGCGCAACTATGGCTACACCTTC
>TRBJ1-2|TRBV12-3/TRBV12-4|medium-sized|12|NA
CASSRQGTGYTF
TGTGCCAGCAGTCGGCAGGGAACTGGCTACACCTTC
>TRBJ1-2|TRBV12-3/TRBV12-4|medium-sized|15|NA
CASRTRGRGPMSYTF
TGTGCCAGCAGAACAAGGGGTAGGGGCCCTATGAGCTACACCTTC
>TRBJ1-2|TRBV12-3/TRBV12-4|large|15|TRBD1
CASSPIQGQGRGYTF
TGTGCCAGCAGCCCCATCCAAGGACAGGGCCGCGGCTACACCTTC
>TRBJ1-2|TRBV12-3/TRBV12-4|large|17|NA
CASRAGLLRDYSGGYTF
TGTGCCAGCAGGGCGGGACTATTGAGGGACTATTCGGGAGGCTACACCTTC
>TRBJ1-2|TRBV12-3/TRBV12-4|large|11|NA
CAAGQGYGYTF
TGTGCCGCCGGGCAGGGCTATGGCTACACCTTC
>TRBJ1-2|TRBV12-3/TRBV12-4|large|14|NA
CASSQVDFDYGYTF
TGTGCCAGCTCCCAAGTGGATTTCGACTATGGCTACACCTTC
>TRBJ1-2|TRBV12-3/TRBV12-4|NA|14|TRBD1
CASSHLGQVDGYTF
TGTGCCAGCAGTCACCTGGGACAGGTGGATGGCTACACCTTC
>TRBJ1-2|TRBV12-3/TRBV12-4|few|14|TRBD1
CASSFRDRGDGYTF
TGTGCCAGCAGTTTCCGGGACAGGGGCGATGGCTACACCTTC
>TRBJ1-2|TRBV12-3/TRBV12-4|NA|15|NA
CASSPLGQAFDGYTF
TGTGCCAGCAGTCCCTTGGGGCAGGCATTCGATGGCTACACCTTC
>TRBJ1-2|TRBV12-3/TRBV12-4|NA|13|NA
CASSRQEDYGYTF
TGTGCCAGCAGCCGACAGGAAGACTATGGCTACACCTTC
>TRBJ1-2|TRBV12-3/TRBV12-4|medium-sized|15|TRBD1
CASSLSLPRTGREHF
TGTGCCAGCAGCTTATCACTACCTAGGACAGGGCGAGAACACTTC
>TRBJ1-2|TRBV12-3/TRBV12-4|medium-sized|12|NA
CASSLEVGGYTF
TGTGCCAGCAGTTTAGAGGTAGGCGGCTACACCTTC
>TRBJ1-2|TRBV12-3/TRBV12-4|NA|12|NA
CASSWRRGGYTF
TGTGCCAGCAGCTGGAGACGGGGTGGCTACACCTTC
>TRBJ1-2|TRBV12-3/TRBV12-4|NA|14|NA
CASSFPRDRYGYTF
TGTGCCAGCAGTTTCCCGAGGGATAGGTATGGCTACACCTTC
>TRBJ1-2|TRBV12-3/TRBV12-4|NA|15|NA
CASRPTGRGNYGYTF
TGTGCCAGCAGGCCCACAGGGCGGGGAAACTATGGCTACACCTTC